This is a list of T cell receptor beta chains from one sample in a study of T-cell memory formation after mild COVID-19. TCRdb recomputed calls from the 5' RACE reads with MiXCR, one row per CDR3 protein. There are 120,000 to 150,000 distinct CDR3 sequences in the sample; 15% to 20% occur only once, and about 2% lies in the top ten. Source material: PBMCs or a T cell subset sorted from them (not recorded which). The source is an adult woman who had mild COVID-19 (a few samples of this study predate the infection). Cell type and time point are not known. The CDR3 runs from the conserved cysteine through the conserved F or W. D genes are given only for firm matches. Where a row states a size, it is once, few, many or the class of an expanded clone; other rows omit it.

TRBV5-8	TRBJ1-2	-	-	TGTGCCAGCAGCTTGAGGTGGGACTATGGCTACACCTTC	CASSLRWDYGYTF
TRBV6-1	TRBJ1-5	TRBD1	-	TGTGCCAGCAAACCAGGGGGATTGGGTCTGTCGAGCAATCAGCCCCAGCATTTT	CASKPGGLGLSSNQPQHF
TRBV19	TRBJ2-1	-	few	TGTGCCAGTACCTCCAGGAGCAAAAGCAATGAGCAGTTCTTC	CASTSRSKSNEQFF
TRBV12-5	TRBJ1-1	-	-	TGTGCTAGTGGTTTGGCCTGGGGCGGGCAGGGCGCTTTCTTT	CASGLAWGGQGAFF
TRBV5-4	TRBJ2-7	-	-	TGTGCCAGCAGCTTACCCGGGACTTCTTACGAGCAGTACTTC	CASSLPGTSYEQYF
TRBV12-3/TRBV12-4	TRBJ1-2	TRBD1	-	TGTGCCAGCAGTTTCCGTCCGGGACAGGCAGGCGGCTACACCTTC	CASSFRPGQAGGYTF
TRBV5-1	TRBJ2-5	TRBD2	few	TGCGCCAGCAGCTCAGCGGGGGGGCCGAAGGAGACCCAGTACTTC	CASSSAGGPKETQYF
TRBV7-6	TRBJ2-2	TRBD1	few	TGTGCCAGCAGCTCCCGGGACAGGCTGAACACCGGGGAGCTGTTTTTT	CASSSRDRLNTGELFF
TRBV7-9	TRBJ2-1	TRBD1	few	TGTGCCAGCAGCTGGGTTTCGGGACAGCACAATGAGCAGTTCTTC	CASSWVSGQHNEQFF
TRBV7-2	TRBJ1-4	-	-	TGTGCCAGCAGTCCCCCGAGGGGCGGACTGTTTTTT	CASSPPRGGLFF
TRBV5-1	TRBJ2-5	-	-	TGCGCCAGCAGCTTGGCCGGCAGGGAGTGGGAGACCCAGTACTTC	CASSLAGREWETQYF
TRBV6-6	TRBJ2-3	TRBD2	-	TGTGCCAGCAGTTACGGAGCGGGGGGCTTTTTTCCTAGCACAGATACGCAGTATTTT	CASSYGAGGFFPSTDTQYF
TRBV5-1	TRBJ2-3	TRBD2	-	TGCGCCAGCAGCTTGACTAGCGGGAGCGGCGGAGATACGCAGTATTTT	CASSLTSGSGGDTQYF
TRBV7-2	TRBJ1-2	-	-	TGTGCCAGCAGCTTATCACAAGGACAGATTAATGGCTACACCTTC	CASSLSQGQINGYTF
TRBV2	TRBJ1-5	TRBD1	-	TGTGCCAGCAGTCTAGACAGGGCCAATCAGCCCCAGCATTTT	CASSLDRANQPQHF
TRBV7-9	TRBJ2-7	-	many	TGTGCCAGCAGCCGGTATTTAGAAGCCAACTCCTACGAGCAGTACTTC	CASSRYLEANSYEQYF
TRBV7-2	TRBJ2-7	TRBD2	many	TGTGCCAGCAGCCAGACTAGCGGGAGCTACGAGCAGTACTTC	CASSQTSGSYEQYF
TRBV7-3	TRBJ2-1	TRBD2	-	TGTGCCAGCAGCTTGAGGACTAGCTCTATTTCGAGCAGTGAGCAGTTCTTC	CASSLRTSSISSSEQFF
TRBV7-9	TRBJ1-2	TRBD1	-	TGTGCCAGCAGCTTAGGGACAGGGGACACCTTC	CASSLGTGDTF
TRBV19	TRBJ1-5	TRBD1	-	TGTGCCAGTAGTGCCGGGACAGGCAATCAGCCCCAGCATTTT	CASSAGTGNQPQHF
TRBV11-2	TRBJ2-1	TRBD2	-	TGTGCCAGCAGCTTGACTAGCGGAAACTACAATGAGCAGTTCTTC	CASSLTSGNYNEQFF
TRBV30	TRBJ1-6	TRBD1	-	TGTGCCTGGAAGGGGGACAGGTTTGGCATCTCAGATTCACCCCTCCACTTT	CAWKGDRFGISDSPLHF
TRBV4-2	TRBJ2-2	-	-	TGTGCCAGCAGTGCAAGGTACTCCAACACCGGGGAGCTGTTTTTT	CASSARYSNTGELFF
TRBV23-1	TRBJ1-4	-	few	TGCGCCAGAGGGAGGAATGAAAAACTGTTTTTT	CARGRNEKLFF
TRBV13	TRBJ2-2	TRBD2	few	TGTGCCAGCAGACGGACTAGCGGCCATACCGGGGAGCTGTTTTTT	CASRRTSGHTGELFF
TRBV7-2	TRBJ2-1	TRBD2	-	TGTGCCAGCAGCTCCGACGCGGGGGGCGGGTCCTACAATGAGCAGTTCTTC	CASSSDAGGGSYNEQFF
TRBV29-1	TRBJ1-1	-	few	TGCAGCGCAGAGACAGCCCCGAACACTGAAGCTTTCTTT	CSAETAPNTEAFF
TRBV9	TRBJ2-2	-	-	TGTGCCAGCAGAGTAGGCGGAAACACCGGGGAGCTGTTTTTT	CASRVGGNTGELFF
TRBV6-6	TRBJ2-7	TRBD1	few	TGTGCCAGCAGTTACTCGGGACAGACACAACCCTACGAGCAGTACTTC	CASSYSGQTQPYEQYF
TRBV4-1	TRBJ2-7	TRBD1	-	TGCGCCAGCAGCTCTTCTAGATTAAGGGACAGGGCATCCTACGAGCAGTACTTC	CASSSSRLRDRASYEQYF
TRBV7-9	TRBJ1-1	-	few	TGTGCCAGCAGCGTAGGAAGGGAAATGAACACTGAAGCTTTCTTT	CASSVGREMNTEAFF
TRBV5-1	TRBJ2-1	-	few	TGCGCCAGCAGCTTGGGTCAGGGACGATCCTACAATGAGCAGTTCTTC	CASSLGQGRSYNEQFF
TRBV6-2/TRBV6-3	TRBJ2-7	TRBD2	few	TGTGCCAGCAGCCATGGTAGCGGGAGAACCAACGAGCAGTACTTC	CASSHGSGRTNEQYF
TRBV12-3/TRBV12-4	TRBJ1-1	-	-	TGTGCCAGCAGACCCCCAAGGGAGGTGAACACTGAAGCTTTCTTT	CASRPPREVNTEAFF
TRBV6-6	TRBJ1-2	-	-	TGTGCCAGCAGTTACGACCGGACCGCCTTCTATGGCTACACCTTC	CASSYDRTAFYGYTF
TRBV9	TRBJ2-1	-	-	TGTGCCGGCAGCGTAGACGCCCGCAGCCACAATGAGCAGTTCTTC	CAGSVDARSHNEQFF
TRBV6-2/TRBV6-3	TRBJ1-1	-	few	TGTGCCAGCAGTTACTCGGTGGGTTTTGCTGAAGCTTTCTTT	CASSYSVGFAEAFF
TRBV29-1	TRBJ2-3	-	-	TGCAGCGTTGAAGGGGCTCGACAGGAGGACGGCACAGATACGCAGTATTTT	CSVEGARQEDGTDTQYF
TRBV9	TRBJ2-2	-	-	TGTGCCAGCAGCGTAGATGGGGAGCTGTTTTTT	CASSVDGELFF
TRBV4-2	TRBJ1-1	TRBD1	few	TGTGCCAGCAGCCAAGACCAGGGGGCCGCTGAAGCTTTCTTT	CASSQDQGAAEAFF
TRBV30	TRBJ2-2	-	-	TGTGCCTGGAGCAGGCAGAACACCGGGGAGCTGTTTTTT	CAWSRQNTGELFF
TRBV6-2/TRBV6-3	TRBJ2-2	-	-	TGTGCCAGCAGTTACTCGGCGCCGAACACCGGGGAGCTGTTTTTT	CASSYSAPNTGELFF
TRBV7-3	TRBJ2-7	TRBD2	few	TGTGCCAGCAGCCGAGGGAGGGAATACGAGCAGTACTTC	CASSRGREYEQYF
TRBV9	TRBJ2-7	TRBD1	-	TGTGCCAGCAGCGCTCCGGGACAGTCCAGCCCGGGATCCTACGAGCAGTACTTC	CASSAPGQSSPGSYEQYF
TRBV20-1	TRBJ2-3	TRBD2	few	TGCAGTGCTATTAGCGGGAGGGATACGCAGTATTTT	CSAISGRDTQYF
TRBV6-1	TRBJ1-5	-	-	TGTGCCAGCAGTGAATTTGCAGGTAATCAGCCCCAGCATTTT	CASSEFAGNQPQHF
TRBV25-1	TRBJ2-2	-	many	TGTGCCAGCAGTGAATACGGGGAGGAGCTGTTTTTT	CASSEYGEELFF
TRBV6-2/TRBV6-3	TRBJ1-1	-	few	TGTGCCAGCAGTTGGGGTGGTTCTGAAGCTTTCTTT	CASSWGGSEAFF
TRBV24-1	TRBJ2-1	TRBD1	many	TGTGCCACCAGTGAGCCAGGGGGAGCAAATGAGCAGTTCTTC	CATSEPGGANEQFF
TRBV5-1	TRBJ2-5	-	-	TGCGCCAGCAGCTTGGCCGAACTCCCGGTAGGGAAGACCCAGTACTTC	CASSLAELPVGKTQYF
TRBV5-6	TRBJ2-7	-	-	TGTGCCAGCAGCTTGGGGGGCACCCTGACCTACGAGCAGTACTTC	CASSLGGTLTYEQYF
TRBV3-1	TRBJ1-1	TRBD1	-	TGTGCCAGCACGGACAGGGGACGGAACACTGAAGCTTTCTTT	CASTDRGRNTEAFF
TRBV10-3	TRBJ1-1	-	-	TGTGCCATCAGTGAGTCTGGGGAGGGGGGAGCTTTCTTT	CAISESGEGGAFF
TRBV4-3	TRBJ2-7	TRBD2	-	TGCGCCAGCAGCCAAGATTCACTAGCGGGAGGCCTCGCCTACGAGCAGTACTTC	CASSQDSLAGGLAYEQYF
TRBV12-3/TRBV12-4	TRBJ2-2	TRBD2	few	TGTGCCAGCAACTGGAGTAGCGGGAGGGCGGCCGGGGAGCTGTTTTTT	CASNWSSGRAAGELFF
TRBV20-1	TRBJ2-2	-	few	TGCAGTGCTAGAGTCCCCGCCAGGGGCACCGGGGAGCTGTTTTTT	CSARVPARGTGELFF
TRBV5-1	TRBJ2-7	TRBD1	-	TGCGCCAGCAGCAAAAAGCCGGGACAGGTTTACTACGAGCAGTACTTC	CASSKKPGQVYYEQYF
TRBV5-1	TRBJ2-3	TRBD2	-	TGCGCCAGCAGCTTGTCGAAACTAGCGGGAAGCACAGATACGCAGTATTTT	CASSLSKLAGSTDTQYF
TRBV3-1	TRBJ2-2	TRBD2	few	TGTGCCAGCAGCCTGCCGGGACTAACCACCGGGGAGCTGTTTTTT	CASSLPGLTTGELFF